The 18 T cell receptor beta chains presented below share a single source sample, sequenced in a study of blood T cell repertoires in COVID-19. Method: immunoSEQ multiplex PCR; TCRdb's copy keeps in-frame clones and lacks some. Of 200,000 to 250,000 clones in the sample, under 90% were seen once. Source material: peripheral blood. All receptors derive from a woman of 80 years or more with acute or convalescent COVID-19.

This clone was seen a few times. A read error may account for a junction end that differs from germline. The V gene is TRBV2, the J gene TRBJ2-7; 8 nucleotides align to TRBD1. From germline, CDR1 is SNHLY and CDR2 FYNNEI. This CDR3 has 14 residues. CDR3 region: CASSEGTGSYEQYF. CDR3 DNA: TGTGCCAGCAGCGAAGGGACAGGCTCCTACGAGCAGTACTTC.

The chain is built from TRBV28 and TRBJ1-3; D possibly corresponds to TRBD1 (5 bases). This CDR3 has 14 amino acids. The germline V and J ends were trimmed by 7 bases and 4 bases, with 14 bases remaining between them. Germline loops: CDR1 MDHEN, CDR2 SYDVKM. This CDR3 reads CASTRAGRGNTIYF. The CDR3, as DNA: TGTGCCAGCACCCGGGCAGGGAGGGGAAACACCATATATTTT.

V gene TRBV5-1 combines with J gene TRBJ2-1; TRBD2 agrees at 12 bases. From germline, CDR1 is SGHRS and CDR2 YFSETQ. The CDR3 contains 16 residues. J gave up 4 bases and V 4 bases, and 6 bases lay outside the gene matches. The CDR3 protein is CASSPSSGGAYNEQFF. CDR3 DNA: TGCGCCAGCAGCCCCTCTAGCGGGGGGGCTTACAATGAGCAGTTCTTC.

This clone came up a few times. This chain links TRBV19 with TRBJ1-1; 8 bases match TRBD1. V lost 5 bases, J lost 4 bases, and 3 bases stayed unmatched. The CDR3 covers 13 residues. CDR1 LNHDA and CDR2 SQIVND come from the germline V gene (reference sequence). The CDR3 protein is CASSGQGGTEAFF. The CDR3 DNA reads as TGTGCCAGTAGTGGACAGGGAGGCACTGAAGCTTTCTTT.

In this sample, this clone turned up once. The chain carries TRBV5-1 and TRBJ2-7, with 9 bases that match TRBD2. The CDR3 length is 16 residues. The germline V gene has CDR1 SGHRS and CDR2 YFSETQ. The junction had 8 bases not matched to a gene; V was cut back by 4 bases and J by 0 bases. CDR3 sequence (DNA): TGCGCCAGCAGCGAGTCTAGCGGGGTGAACTCCTACGAGCAGTACTTC. Encoded protein: CASSESSGVNSYEQYF.

The chain's CDR3 is CASSSTSSYGNEQFF. In DNA, the CDR3 is TGTGCCAGCAGCTCCACTAGCTCATACGGCAATGAGCAGTTCTTC. This chain links TRBV11-2 with TRBJ2-1, with TRBD2 as a possible D gene (6 bases). From germline, CDR1 is SGHAT and CDR2 FQNNGV. V lost 4 bases and J lost 6, with 16 bases in between. This CDR3 is built from 15 residues. Drawing the rest from reference TRBV11-2 and TRBJ2-1, the complete variable domain is EAGVAQSPRYKIIEKRQSVAFWCNPISGHATLYWYQQILGQGPKLLIQFQNNGVVDDSQLPKDRFSAERLKGVDSTLKIQPAKLEDSAVYLCASSSTSSYGNEQFFGPGTRLTVL.

The chain employs TRBV16 and TRBJ2-2; D remains unclear. CDR1 and CDR2 from the germline V gene are KGHSY and FQNENV. The CDR3 is 16 amino acids. Trimming shortened V by 2 bases and J by 1 base, and 11 bases separated the two germline ends. DNA for the CDR3: TGTGCCAGCAGCCAAAGGTCTGGGCTGAACACCGGGGAGCTGTTTTTT. Translation gives CASSQRSGLNTGELFF.

The rearrangement links TRBV6-2 or TRBV6-3 to TRBJ1-5, with D maybe TRBD1 (6 bases). The CDR3 sequence is 18 residues long. Per germline, CDR1 MNHEY and CDR2 SVGEGT. V was cut by 1 base and J by 2 bases, with 18 bases left in between. The CDR3 here is CASSYYWAQGMGNQPQHF. CDR3 nucleotides: TGTGCCAGCAGTTACTATTGGGCCCAGGGGATGGGCAATCAGCCCCAGCATTTT.

The rearrangement joins TRBV5-4 to TRBJ2-5, with D perhaps matching TRBD1 (5 bases). The CDR3 consists of 15 residues. CDR1 SGHNT and CDR2 YYREEE come from the germline V gene (reference sequence). Trimming stripped 4 bases from V and 4 bases from J, with 17 bases between. The CDR3: CASSPNRQLGETQYF. For the CDR3, the DNA is TGTGCCAGCAGCCCTAACCGACAGCTTGGAGAGACCCAGTACTTC.

A word on this clone: The identical CDR3 is also encoded by other nucleotide sequences in the sample. This chain joins TRBV27 and TRBJ2-5; D is possibly TRBD2 (7 bases). Germline-derived CDR1 and CDR2 are MNHEY and SMNVEV (reference sequence). The CDR3 spans 13 residues. V dropped 5 bases and J dropped 5 bases, with 12 bases sitting between them. As DNA, the CDR3 is TGTGCCAGCAGTCACGGGGGGCGCGAGACCCAGTACTTC. This codes for CASSHGGRETQYF.

This clone was recorded only once. The gene calls are TRBV4-3 and TRBJ1-3; D perhaps matches TRBD1 (6 bases). Trimming took 4 bases from V and 4 from J, leaving 14 bases between them. The CDR3 runs 15 residues. The germline V gene encodes CDR1 LGHNA and CDR2 YSLEER. This CDR3 reads CASSLGQTEGNTIYF. CDR3 nucleotides: TGCGCCAGCAGCCTCGGACAGACTGAGGGAAACACCATATATTTT.

The rearrangement joins TRBV19 to TRBJ2-3; 8 bases line up with TRBD1. J gave up 3 bases and V 3 bases, and 2 bases lay outside the gene matches. This CDR3 is built from 14 residues. Germline V CDR1 and CDR2: LNHDA, SQIVND (reference sequence). The CDR3 nucleotides read TGTGCCAGTAGTATGGACAGGGCGACAGATACGCAGTATTTT. Its protein product is CASSMDRATDTQYF.

As concerns this clone: Other DNA variants within this sample encode the same CDR3. V usage is TRBV12-3 or TRBV12-4 and J usage is TRBJ1-5; D unclear. With 4 bases removed from V and 4 bases from J, the gap between germline ends came to 5 bases. The CDR3 runs 12 residues. The CDR3 DNA reads as TGTGCCAGCAGTTCGGGGAATCAGCCCCAGCATTTT. It translates to CASSSGNQPQHF.

The CDR3 DNA follows: TGTGCCAGCAGTTATGTGGACAGATTAACGCGCTATAGCAATCAGCCCCAGCATTTT. It codes for CASSYVDRLTRYSNQPQHF. This chain connects TRBV6-2 or TRBV6-3 to TRBJ1-5, with D possibly TRBD1 on 6 matching bases. The germline CDR1 and CDR2 sequences are MNHEY and SVGEGT. The CDR3 sequence is 19 residues long. Trimming stripped 3 bases from V and 0 bases from J, with 21 bases between.

This chain links TRBV24-1 with TRBJ2-2, with 12 bases matching TRBD1. This CDR3 spans 19 amino acids. V lost 1 base, J lost 3 bases, and 8 bases stayed unmatched. Germline loops: CDR1 KGHDR, CDR2 SFDVKD. The CDR3 DNA is TGTGCCACCAGTGATTTTCCGGGACAGGGGGCGAGAGACACCGGGGAGCTGTTTTTT. Translated: CATSDFPGQGARDTGELFF.

In DNA, the CDR3 is TGTGCCAGCAGCCGAGCTACGAACAGGGTGAACTCTGGAAACACCATATATTTT. This sequence encodes CASSRATNRVNSGNTIYF. This chain links TRBV3-1 (or the pseudogene TRBV3-2) with TRBJ1-3; possible D gene TRBD1, 6 bases. V was trimmed by 4 bases and J by 0 bases, leaving 19 bases between them. The CDR3 totals 18 residues. The germline V gene encodes CDR1 LGHDT and CDR2 YNNKEL (reference sequence).

J is TRBJ2-3 and V is TRBV30; D might be TRBD2 (5 bases). V was cut by 8 bases and J by 6 bases, with 15 bases left in between. The CDR3 runs to 12 residues. Per germline, CDR1 GTSNPN and CDR2 SVGIG (reference sequence). The DNA of the CDR3 is TGTGCCCTGACCGGGGTGGGGGATACGCAGTATTTT. Translation: CALTGVGDTQYF.

The gene calls are TRBV19 and TRBJ2-2; TRBD1 aligns across 10 bases. V dropped 11 bases and J dropped 6; count of bases not matched to a gene: 6. The CDR3 loop spans 13 amino acids. CDR1 is LNHDA, CDR2 SQIVND, per germline (reference sequence). CDR3 amino acids: CACRDRGAGELFF. CDR3 coding DNA: TGTGCCTGCCGGGACAGGGGTGCCGGGGAGCTGTTTTTT.